Given below is one TCR beta chain in context. Antigen: not known. This sample was taken from a study of Graves' ophthalmopathy and Graves' hyperthyroidism. Germline lookup yields CDR1 MDHEN and CDR2 SYDVKM. The CDR3 has 12 amino acids. Trimming pared 10 bases from V and 4 bases from J, leaving 13 bases between. The sequenced template was RNA, covering the TCR beta CDR3 region. RT-PCR in the first round used HTBI primers; a second-round multiplex PCR followed. TCRdb reprocessed the multiplex PCR reads via MiXCR and lists one record per CDR3 protein. Of over 650,000 distinct CDR3 sequences listed, about two fifths are singletons. Study-level results: The study's model predicted ophthalmopathy progression at about 68% sensitivity and 72% to 85% specificity. Blood also carried most expanded thyroid clonotypes exceeding 0.001 frequency.

The material sequenced was peripheral blood. V is TRBV28 and J is TRBJ1-2; weak D call: TRBD1 (5 bases). This receptor was obtained from an adult man with Graves' ophthalmopathy. CDR3 protein: CATGTSLYGYTF. The DNA of the CDR3 is TGTGCCACCGGGACTTCCCTCTATGGCTACACCTTC.